This T cell receptor (beta chain) originates from a study of naive and memory T cell subsets. The CDR3 spans 14 residues. Looked up from germline, CDR1 is SGDLS and CDR2 is YYNGEE. Trimming removed 0 bases from V and 2 bases from J, with 7 bases in between. This clonotype was seen a few times. What it recognizes is unknown. Regarding the study as a whole: Over 85% of naive TCR sequences appeared only once, unlike memory subsets.

Both TRBC1 and TRBC2 were covered by a beta constant-region primer of two equimolar oligonucleotides. TCRdb reanalysed the UMI-ligation and nested PCR reads using MiXCR and keeps one entry per CDR3 protein. The table records 84,000 or so distinct CDR3 sequences, more than 6.5% of them present only once. The chain uses TRBV9 and TRBJ2-3; D is uncertain. The receptor was isolated from a human donor in good health. Source material: central memory CD4+ T cells from blood. DNA for the CDR3: TGTGCCAGCAGCGTAGGACCCAACACAGATACGCAGTATTTT. Translating gives CASSVGPNTDTQYF. The full variable domain, in which reference TRBV9 and TRBJ2-3 provide the parts outside the CDR3, is DSGVTQTPKHLITATGQRVTLRCSPRSGDLSVYWYQQSLDQGLQFLIQYYNGEERAKGNILERFSAQQFPDLHSELNLSSLELGDSALYFCASSVGPNTDTQYFGPGTRLTVL.